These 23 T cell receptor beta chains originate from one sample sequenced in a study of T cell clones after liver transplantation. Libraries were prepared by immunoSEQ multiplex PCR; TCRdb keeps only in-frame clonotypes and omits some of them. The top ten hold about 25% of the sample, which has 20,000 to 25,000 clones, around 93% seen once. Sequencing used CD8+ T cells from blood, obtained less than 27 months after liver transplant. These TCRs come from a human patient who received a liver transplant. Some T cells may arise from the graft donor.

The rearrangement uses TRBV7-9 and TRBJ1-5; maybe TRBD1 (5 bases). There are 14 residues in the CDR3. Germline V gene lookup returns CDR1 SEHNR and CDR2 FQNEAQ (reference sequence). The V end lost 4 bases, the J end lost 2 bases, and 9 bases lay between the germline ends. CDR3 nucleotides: TGTGCCAGCAGCTCCCAGGGTGGCAATCAGCCCCAGCATTTT. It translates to CASSSQGGNQPQHF.

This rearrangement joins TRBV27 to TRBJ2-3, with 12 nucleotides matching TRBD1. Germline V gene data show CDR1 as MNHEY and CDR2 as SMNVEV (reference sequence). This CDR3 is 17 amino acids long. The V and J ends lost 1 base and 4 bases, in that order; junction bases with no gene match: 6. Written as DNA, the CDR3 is TGTGCCAGCAGTTTATGGGGACAGGGGGCGCAGGCAGATACGCAGTATTTT. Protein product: CASSLWGQGAQADTQYF.

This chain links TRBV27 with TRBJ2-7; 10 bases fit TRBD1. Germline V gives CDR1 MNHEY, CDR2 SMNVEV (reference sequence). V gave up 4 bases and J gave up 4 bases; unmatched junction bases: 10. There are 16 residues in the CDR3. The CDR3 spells CASSSLPGQGKYEQYF. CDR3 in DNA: TGTGCCAGCAGTTCACTACCGGGACAGGGGAAATACGAGCAGTACTTC.

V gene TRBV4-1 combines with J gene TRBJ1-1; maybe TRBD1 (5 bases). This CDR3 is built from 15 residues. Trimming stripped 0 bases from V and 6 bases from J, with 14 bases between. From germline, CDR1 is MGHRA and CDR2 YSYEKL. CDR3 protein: CASSQDTGLGPEAFF. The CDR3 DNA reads TGCGCCAGCAGCCAAGATACGGGGTTGGGGCCTGAAGCTTTCTTT.

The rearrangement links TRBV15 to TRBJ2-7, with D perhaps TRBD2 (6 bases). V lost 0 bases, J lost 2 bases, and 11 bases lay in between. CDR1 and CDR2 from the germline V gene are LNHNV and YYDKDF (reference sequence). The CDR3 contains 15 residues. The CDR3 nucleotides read TGTGCCACCAGCAGAGATACGGGAGTCCCCTACGAGCAGTACTTC. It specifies CATSRDTGVPYEQYF.

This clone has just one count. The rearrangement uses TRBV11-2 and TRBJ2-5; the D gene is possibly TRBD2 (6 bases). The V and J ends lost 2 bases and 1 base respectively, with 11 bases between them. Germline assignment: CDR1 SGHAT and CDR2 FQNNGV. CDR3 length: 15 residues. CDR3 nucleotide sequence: TGTGCCAGCAGCTTATGGGCGGGGACCCAAGAGACCCAGTACTTC. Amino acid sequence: CASSLWAGTQETQYF.

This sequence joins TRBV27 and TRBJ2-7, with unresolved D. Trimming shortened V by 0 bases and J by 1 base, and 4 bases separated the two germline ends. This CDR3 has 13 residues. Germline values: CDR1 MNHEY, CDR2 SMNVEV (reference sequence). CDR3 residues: CASSLSGSYEQYF. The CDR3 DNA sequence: TGTGCCAGCAGTTTATCCGGATCCTACGAGCAGTACTTC.

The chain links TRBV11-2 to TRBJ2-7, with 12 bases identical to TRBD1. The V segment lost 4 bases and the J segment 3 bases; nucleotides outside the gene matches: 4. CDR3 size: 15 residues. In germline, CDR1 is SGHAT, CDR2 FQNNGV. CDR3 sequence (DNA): TGTGCCAGCAGCTATGGGACAGGGGGCCTCTACGAGCAGTACTTC. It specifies CASSYGTGGLYEQYF. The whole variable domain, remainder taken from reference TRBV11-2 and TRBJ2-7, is EAGVAQSPRYKIIEKRQSVAFWCNPISGHATLYWYQQILGQGPKLLIQFQNNGVVDDSQLPKDRFSAERLKGVDSTLKIQPAKLEDSAVYLCASSYGTGGLYEQYFGPGTRLTVT.

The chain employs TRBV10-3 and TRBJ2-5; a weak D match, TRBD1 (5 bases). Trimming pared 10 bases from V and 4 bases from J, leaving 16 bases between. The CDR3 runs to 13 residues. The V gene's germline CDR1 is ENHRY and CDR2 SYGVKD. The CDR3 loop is CATQVGARETQYF. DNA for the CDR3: TGTGCCACCCAGGTTGGGGCCCGAGAGACCCAGTACTTC.

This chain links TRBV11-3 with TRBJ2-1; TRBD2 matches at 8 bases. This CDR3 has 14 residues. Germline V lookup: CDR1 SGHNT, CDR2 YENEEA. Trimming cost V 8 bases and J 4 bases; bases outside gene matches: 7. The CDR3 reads CASSARGGYNEQFF. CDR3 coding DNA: TGTGCCAGCTCTGCCCGGGGGGGATACAATGAGCAGTTCTTC.

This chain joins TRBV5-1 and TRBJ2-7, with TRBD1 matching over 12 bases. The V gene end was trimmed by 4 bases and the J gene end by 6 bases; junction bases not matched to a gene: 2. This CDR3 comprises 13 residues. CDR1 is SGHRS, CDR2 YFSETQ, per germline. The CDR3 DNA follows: TGCGCCAGCAGCGGGGACAGGGGGCGCGAGCAGTACTTC. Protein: CASSGDRGREQYF.

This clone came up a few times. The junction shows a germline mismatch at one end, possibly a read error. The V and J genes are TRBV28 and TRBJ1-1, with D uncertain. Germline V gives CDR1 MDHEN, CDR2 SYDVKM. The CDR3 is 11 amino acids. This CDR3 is CASSWNSEAFF. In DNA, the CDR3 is TGTGCCAGCAGTTGGAACTCTGAAGCTTTCTTT.

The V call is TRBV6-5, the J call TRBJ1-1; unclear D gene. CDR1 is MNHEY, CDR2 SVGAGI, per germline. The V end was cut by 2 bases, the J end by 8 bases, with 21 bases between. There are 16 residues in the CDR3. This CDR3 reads CASSYGYDIKGREAFF. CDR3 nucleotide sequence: TGTGCCAGCAGTTACGGATACGACATCAAGGGTCGAGAAGCTTTCTTT.

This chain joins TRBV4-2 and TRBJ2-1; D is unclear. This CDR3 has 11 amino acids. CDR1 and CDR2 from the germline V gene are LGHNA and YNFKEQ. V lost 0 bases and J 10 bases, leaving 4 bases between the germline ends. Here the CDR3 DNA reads TGTGCCAGCAGCCAAGATAGAGAGCAGTTCTTC. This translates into CASSQDREQFF.

The CDR3 reads CASSLQGNEQYF. CDR3 coding DNA: TGTGCCAGCAGCTTACAGGGAAACGAGCAGTACTTC. The chain couples TRBV11-2 to TRBJ2-7; D might be TRBD1 (5 bases). Germline V gene data show CDR1 as SGHAT and CDR2 as FQNNGV. This CDR3 spans 12 amino acids. Trimming cost V 2 bases and J 5 bases, with 7 bases left between them.

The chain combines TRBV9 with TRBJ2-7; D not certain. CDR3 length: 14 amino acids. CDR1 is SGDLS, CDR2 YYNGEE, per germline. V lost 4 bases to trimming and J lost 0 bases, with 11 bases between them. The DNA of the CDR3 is TGTGCCAGCAGCCCCAGCCAGGACTCCTACGAGCAGTACTTC. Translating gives CASSPSQDSYEQYF.

This chain's CDR3 is CASSEPDFPGGRAEQFF. The DNA of the CDR3 is TGTGCCAGCAGCGAGCCGGACTTCCCTGGAGGGCGTGCTGAGCAGTTCTTC. This chain links TRBV9 with TRBJ2-1, with D possibly being TRBD2 (6 bases). V lost 3 bases to trimming and J lost 9 bases, with 25 bases between them. Germline V gives CDR1 SGDLS, CDR2 YYNGEE. The CDR3 totals 17 residues.

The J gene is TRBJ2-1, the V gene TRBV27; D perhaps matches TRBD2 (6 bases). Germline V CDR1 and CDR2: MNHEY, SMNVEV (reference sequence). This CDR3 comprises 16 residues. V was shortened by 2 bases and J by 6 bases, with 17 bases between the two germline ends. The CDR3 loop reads CASSLTSRGWANEQFF. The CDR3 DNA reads TGTGCCAGCAGTTTAACTAGCAGAGGGTGGGCCAATGAGCAGTTCTTC.

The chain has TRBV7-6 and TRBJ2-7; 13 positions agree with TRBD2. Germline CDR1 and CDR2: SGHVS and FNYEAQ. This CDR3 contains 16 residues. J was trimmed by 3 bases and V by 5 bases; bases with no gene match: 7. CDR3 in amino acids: CASSPELAGGVYEQYF. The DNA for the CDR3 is TGTGCCAGCAGCCCCGAACTAGCGGGAGGGGTCTACGAGCAGTACTTC.

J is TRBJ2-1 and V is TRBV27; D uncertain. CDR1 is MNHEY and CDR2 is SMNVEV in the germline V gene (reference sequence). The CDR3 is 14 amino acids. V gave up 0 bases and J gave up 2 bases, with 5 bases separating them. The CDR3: CASSLSLTYNEQFF. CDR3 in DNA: TGTGCCAGCAGTTTATCCCTAACCTACAATGAGCAGTTCTTC.

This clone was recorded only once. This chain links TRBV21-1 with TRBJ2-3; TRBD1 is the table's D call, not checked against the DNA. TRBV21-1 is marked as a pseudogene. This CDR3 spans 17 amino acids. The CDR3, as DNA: TGTGCCAGCAGCAAACACCCCAGGGCAGGGATGTCAGATACGCAGTATTTT. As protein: CASSKHPRAGMSDTQYF.

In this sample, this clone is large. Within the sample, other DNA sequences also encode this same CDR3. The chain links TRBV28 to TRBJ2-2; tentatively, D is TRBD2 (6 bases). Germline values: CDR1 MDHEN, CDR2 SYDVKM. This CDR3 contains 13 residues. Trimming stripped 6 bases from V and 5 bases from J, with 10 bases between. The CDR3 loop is CASSPRGTGELFF. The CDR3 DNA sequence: TGTGCCAGCAGCCCGCGGGGTACCGGGGAGCTGTTTTTT. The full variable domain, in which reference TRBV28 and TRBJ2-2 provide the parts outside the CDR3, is DVKVTQSSRYLVKRTGEKVFLECVQDMDHENMFWYRQDPGLGLRLIYFSYDVKMKEKGDIPEGYSVSREKKERFSLILESASTNQTSMYLCASSPRGTGELFFGEGSRLTVL.

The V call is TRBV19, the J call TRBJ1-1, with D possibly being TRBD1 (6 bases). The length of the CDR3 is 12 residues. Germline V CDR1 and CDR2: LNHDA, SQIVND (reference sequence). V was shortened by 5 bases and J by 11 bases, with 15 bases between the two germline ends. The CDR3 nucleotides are TGTGCCAGTAGTGGGGGCGGATATTCGGCTTTCTTT. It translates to CASSGGGYSAFF.